These 7 T cell receptor beta chains came from one sample sequenced in a study of T cell changes during pregnancy in multiple sclerosis. The assay was immunoSEQ multiplex PCR, and TCRdb's table has in-frame clones only and misses some. This table holds 40,000 to 60,000 clones, around 93% found once. The source material was CD8+ T cells from peripheral blood mononuclear cells, sampled in the second trimester of pregnancy. The receptors shown here come from a female donor with multiple sclerosis, enrolled in a pregnancy study.

CDR3 region: CASSALSEGNTEAFF. CDR3 DNA: TGTGCCAGCAGCGCCCTAAGTGAGGGAAACACTGAAGCTTTCTTT. The chain links TRBV7-9 to TRBJ1-1; D is unclear. In germline, CDR1 is SEHNR, CDR2 FQNEAQ (reference sequence). V was cut by 5 bases and J by 2 bases, with 15 bases left in between. The CDR3 sequence is 15 residues long.

This chain uses TRBV6-4 with TRBJ2-1, with D perhaps matching TRBD2 (5 bases). CDR1 is MRHNA and CDR2 is SNTAGT in the germline V gene. The CDR3 has 15 amino acids. V was pared by 0 bases and J by 2 bases, with 8 bases between. The CDR3 loop is CASSDSGATYNEQFF. The CDR3 bases are TGTGCCAGCAGTGACTCGGGAGCTACCTACAATGAGCAGTTCTTC.

The rearrangement uses TRBV4-1 and TRBJ1-6, with D possibly TRBD1 on 6 matching bases. The germline V and J ends were trimmed by 2 bases and 2 bases, with 10 bases remaining between them. The CDR3 consists of 16 residues. The germline gives CDR1 MGHRA, CDR2 YSYEKL. CDR3 DNA: TGCGCCAGCAGCCAATGGGGGGGCCCCTATAATTCACCCCTCCACTTT. It translates to CASSQWGGPYNSPLHF.

This clone was counted once. V usage is TRBV12-5 and J usage is TRBJ1-2, with a possible D match to TRBD1 (6 bases). Germline V lookup: CDR1 LGHNT, CDR2 FRNRAP. Trimming took off 4 bases at V and 6 bases at J, with 21 bases between the two ends. CDR3 length: 16 residues. For the CDR3, the DNA is TGTGCTAGTGGTTCCCCAGGGGACCCTGCCTCTGATGGCTACACCTTC. Protein product: CASGSPGDPASDGYTF.

This clone was seen a single time. This chain links TRBV27 with TRBJ2-4, with 8 bases that match TRBD2. The CDR3 contains 15 residues. Germline loops: CDR1 MNHEY, CDR2 SMNVEV (reference sequence). Losses at the gene ends were 3 bases for V and 5 bases for J; bases not matched to a gene: 6. The CDR3, as DNA: TGTGCCAGCAGTTTTCTAGCGGGCGGAGAAAACATTCAGTACTTC. Translating it yields CASSFLAGGENIQYF.

V is TRBV9 and J is TRBJ2-1, with 11 bases matching TRBD2. Germline CDR1 reads SGDLS; CDR2 reads YYNGEE. After removal of 6 bases from V and 5 bases from J, the junction contained 10 bases not matched to a gene. The CDR3 contains 16 residues. Here the CDR3 DNA reads TGTGCCAGCAACGGTAATAGCGGGGGGGAAGACAATGAGCAGTTCTTC. Translated, it gives CASNGNSGGEDNEQFF.

CDR3: CASSLAIASEAFF. The DNA for the CDR3 is TGTGCCAGCAGCTTAGCGATAGCCTCTGAAGCTTTCTTT. The chain recombines TRBV7-6 with TRBJ1-1; D uncertain. The CDR3 runs to 13 residues. Per the germline V gene, CDR1 is SGHVS and CDR2 is FNYEAQ. V gave up 0 bases and J gave up 6 bases, with 8 bases separating them.